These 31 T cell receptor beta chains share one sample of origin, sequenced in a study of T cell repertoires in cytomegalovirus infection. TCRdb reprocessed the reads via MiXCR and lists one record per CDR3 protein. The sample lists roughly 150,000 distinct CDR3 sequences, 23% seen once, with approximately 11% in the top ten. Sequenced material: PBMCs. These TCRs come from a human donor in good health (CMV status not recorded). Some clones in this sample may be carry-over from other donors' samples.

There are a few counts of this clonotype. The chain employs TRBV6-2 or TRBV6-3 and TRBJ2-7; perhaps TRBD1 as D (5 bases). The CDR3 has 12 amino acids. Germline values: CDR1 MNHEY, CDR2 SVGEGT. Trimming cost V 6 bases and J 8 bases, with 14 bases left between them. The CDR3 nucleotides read TGTGCCAGCAGCGAACAGGCTTCGAAGCAGTACTTC. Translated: CASSEQASKQYF.

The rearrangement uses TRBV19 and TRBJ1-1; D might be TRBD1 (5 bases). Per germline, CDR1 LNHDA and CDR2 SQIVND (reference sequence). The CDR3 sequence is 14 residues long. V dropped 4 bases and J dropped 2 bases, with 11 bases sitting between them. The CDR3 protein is CASSTGHSNTEAFF. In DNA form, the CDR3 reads TGTGCCAGTAGTACAGGACATTCCAACACTGAAGCTTTCTTT.

CDR3 protein: CASRSGGRGYTF. CDR3 sequence (DNA): TGTGCCAGCCGTTCCGGGGGGAGAGGCTACACCTTC. This rearrangement joins TRBV6-5 to TRBJ1-2, with a weak D call TRBD1 (5 bases). The CDR3 is made up of 12 amino acids. V was clipped by 8 bases and J by 8 bases, with 15 bases between them. The germline V gene has CDR1 MNHEY and CDR2 SVGAGI.

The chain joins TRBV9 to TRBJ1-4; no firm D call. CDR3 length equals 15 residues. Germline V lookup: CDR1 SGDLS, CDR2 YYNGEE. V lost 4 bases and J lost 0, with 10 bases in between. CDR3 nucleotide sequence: TGTGCCAGCAGCCGGGCCCCAGCAACTAATGAAAAACTGTTTTTT. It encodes CASSRAPATNEKLFF.

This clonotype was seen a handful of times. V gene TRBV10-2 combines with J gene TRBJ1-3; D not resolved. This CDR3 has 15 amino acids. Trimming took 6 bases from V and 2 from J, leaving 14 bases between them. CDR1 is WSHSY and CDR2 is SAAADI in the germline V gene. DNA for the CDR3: TGCGCCAGCAGCCTACCCGATGGGGCTGGAAACACCATATATTTT. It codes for CASSLPDGAGNTIYF.

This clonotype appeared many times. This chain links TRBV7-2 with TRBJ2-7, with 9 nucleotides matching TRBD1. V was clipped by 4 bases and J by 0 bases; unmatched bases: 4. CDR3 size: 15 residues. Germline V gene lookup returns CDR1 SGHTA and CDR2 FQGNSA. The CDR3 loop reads CASSSPDRGSYEQYF. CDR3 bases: TGTGCCAGCAGCTCCCCGGACAGGGGCTCCTACGAGCAGTACTTC.

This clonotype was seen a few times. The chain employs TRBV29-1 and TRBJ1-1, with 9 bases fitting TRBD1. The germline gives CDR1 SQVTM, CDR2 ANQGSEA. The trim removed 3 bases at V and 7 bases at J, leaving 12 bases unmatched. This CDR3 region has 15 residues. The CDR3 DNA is TGCAGCGTTGAGGGCGTGGGACAGGGAATAAGTGAAGCTTTCTTT. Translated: CSVEGVGQGISEAFF. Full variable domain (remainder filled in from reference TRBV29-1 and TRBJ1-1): SAVISQKPSRDICQRGTSLTIQCQVDSQVTMMFWYRQQPGQSLTLIATANQGSEATYESGFVIDKFPISRPNLTFSTLTVSNMSPEDSSIYLCSVEGVGQGISEAFFGQGTRLTVV.

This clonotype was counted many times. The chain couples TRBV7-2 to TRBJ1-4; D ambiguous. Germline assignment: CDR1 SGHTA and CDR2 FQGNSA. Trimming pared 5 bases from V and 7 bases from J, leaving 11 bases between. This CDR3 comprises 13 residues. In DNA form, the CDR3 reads TGTGCCAGCAGCCCGAGGCCGGGTGAAAAACTGTTTTTT. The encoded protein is CASSPRPGEKLFF.

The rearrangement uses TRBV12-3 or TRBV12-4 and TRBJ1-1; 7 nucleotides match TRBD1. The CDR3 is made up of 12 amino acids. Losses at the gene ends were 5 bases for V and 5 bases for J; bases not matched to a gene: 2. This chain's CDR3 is CASSDRVTEAFF. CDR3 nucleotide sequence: TGTGCCAGCAGTGACAGGGTTACTGAAGCTTTCTTT.

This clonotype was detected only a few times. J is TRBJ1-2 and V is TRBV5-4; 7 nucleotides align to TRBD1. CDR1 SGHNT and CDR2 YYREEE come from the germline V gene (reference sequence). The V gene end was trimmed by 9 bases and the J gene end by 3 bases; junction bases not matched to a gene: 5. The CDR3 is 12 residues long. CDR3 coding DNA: TGTGCCACTCCTACAGGGGACTATGGCTACACCTTC. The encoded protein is CATPTGDYGYTF.

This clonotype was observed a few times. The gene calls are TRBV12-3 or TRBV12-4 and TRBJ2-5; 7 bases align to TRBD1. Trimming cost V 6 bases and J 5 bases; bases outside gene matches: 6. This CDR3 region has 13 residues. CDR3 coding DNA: TGTGCCAGCAGCCGACAGGGTATGGAGACCCAGTACTTC. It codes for CASSRQGMETQYF.

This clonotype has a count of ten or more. In DNA form, the CDR3 reads TGTGCCAGCAGCTTGTCGTTCGTTCTAGCTCCTCAAGAGACCCAGTACTTC. Amino acid sequence: CASSLSFVLAPQETQYF. The chain couples TRBV7-2 to TRBJ2-5, with a tentative D call TRBD2 (5 bases). Per the germline V gene, CDR1 is SGHTA and CDR2 is FQGNSA. V shed 3 bases and J shed 2 bases, with 19 bases lying between them. The CDR3 is made up of 17 amino acids.

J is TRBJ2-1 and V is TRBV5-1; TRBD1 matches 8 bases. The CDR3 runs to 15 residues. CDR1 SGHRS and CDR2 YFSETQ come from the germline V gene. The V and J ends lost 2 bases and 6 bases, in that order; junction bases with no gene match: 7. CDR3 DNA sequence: TGCGCCAGCAGCTTTGGGCAGGGGGCCATCAATGAGCAGTTCTTC. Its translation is CASSFGQGAINEQFF.

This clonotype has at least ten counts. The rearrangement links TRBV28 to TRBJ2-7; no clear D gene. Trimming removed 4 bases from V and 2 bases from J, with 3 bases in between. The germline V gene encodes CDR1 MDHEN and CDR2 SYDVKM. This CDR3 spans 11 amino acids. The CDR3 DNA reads TGTGCCAGCAGTTCTACCTACGAGCAGTACTTC. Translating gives CASSSTYEQYF.

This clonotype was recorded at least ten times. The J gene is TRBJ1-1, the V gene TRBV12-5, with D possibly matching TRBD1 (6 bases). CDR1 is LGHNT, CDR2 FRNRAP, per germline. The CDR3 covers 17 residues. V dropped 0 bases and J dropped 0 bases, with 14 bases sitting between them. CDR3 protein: CASGLVLGQTMNTEAFF. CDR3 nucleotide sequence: TGTGCTAGTGGTTTGGTACTTGGACAGACCATGAACACTGAAGCTTTCTTT.

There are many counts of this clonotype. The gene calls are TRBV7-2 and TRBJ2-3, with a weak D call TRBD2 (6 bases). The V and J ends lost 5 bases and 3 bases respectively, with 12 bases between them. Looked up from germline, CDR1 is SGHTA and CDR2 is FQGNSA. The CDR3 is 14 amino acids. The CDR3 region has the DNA TGTGCCAGCAGCGTGGGGGGACCGACAGATACGCAGTATTTT. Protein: CASSVGGPTDTQYF.

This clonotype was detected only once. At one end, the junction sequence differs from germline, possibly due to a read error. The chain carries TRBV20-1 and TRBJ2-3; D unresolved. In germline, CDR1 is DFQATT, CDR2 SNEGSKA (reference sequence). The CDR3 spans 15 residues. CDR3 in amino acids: CSARGRKWVGDTQNF. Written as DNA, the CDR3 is TGCAGTGCTAGAGGAAGGAAATGGGTAGGAGATACGCAGAATTTT.

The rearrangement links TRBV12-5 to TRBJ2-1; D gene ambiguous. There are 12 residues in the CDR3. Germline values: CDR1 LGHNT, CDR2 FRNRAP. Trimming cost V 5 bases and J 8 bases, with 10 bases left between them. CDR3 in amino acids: CASGLGLDEQFF. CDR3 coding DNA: TGTGCTAGTGGTCTTGGGCTCGATGAGCAGTTCTTC.

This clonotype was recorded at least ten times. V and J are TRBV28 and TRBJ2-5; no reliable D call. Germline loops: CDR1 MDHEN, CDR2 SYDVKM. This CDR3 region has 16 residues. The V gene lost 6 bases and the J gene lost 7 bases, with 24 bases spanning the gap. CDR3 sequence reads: CASSPVTYGLKGTQYF. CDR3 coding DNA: TGTGCCAGCAGCCCCGTGACATACGGGCTAAAAGGGACCCAGTACTTC.

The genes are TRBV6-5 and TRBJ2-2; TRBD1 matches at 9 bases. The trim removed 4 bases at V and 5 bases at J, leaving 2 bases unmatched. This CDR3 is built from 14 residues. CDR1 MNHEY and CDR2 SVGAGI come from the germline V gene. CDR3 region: CASSSDRGTGELFF. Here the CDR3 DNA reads TGTGCCAGCAGTTCGGACAGGGGAACCGGGGAGCTGTTTTTT.

CDR3 loop: CASSLGVRDETEAFF. DNA of the CDR3: TGTGCCAGCAGCTTGGGGGTCAGGGACGAGACTGAAGCTTTCTTT. J is TRBJ1-1 and V is TRBV7-9; D is possibly TRBD1 (5 bases). The CDR3 consists of 15 residues. The germline CDR1 and CDR2 sequences are SEHNR and FQNEAQ (reference sequence). The germline V and J ends were trimmed by 3 bases and 5 bases, with 16 bases remaining between them. Full variable domain (outside the CDR3, taken from reference TRBV7-9 and TRBJ1-1): DTGVSQNPRHKITKRGQNVTFRCDPISEHNRLYWYRQTLGQGPEFLTYFQNEAQLEKSRLLSDRFSAERPKGSFSTLEIQRTEQGDSAMYLCASSLGVRDETEAFFGQGTRLTVV.

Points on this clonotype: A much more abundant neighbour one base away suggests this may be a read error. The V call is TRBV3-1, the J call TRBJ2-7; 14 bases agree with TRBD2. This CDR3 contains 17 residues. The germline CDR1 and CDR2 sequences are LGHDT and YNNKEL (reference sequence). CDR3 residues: CAISPGLAGALSYEQYF. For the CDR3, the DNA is TGTGCCATCAGCCCGGGACTAGCGGGAGCCCTATCCTACGAGCAGTACTTC.

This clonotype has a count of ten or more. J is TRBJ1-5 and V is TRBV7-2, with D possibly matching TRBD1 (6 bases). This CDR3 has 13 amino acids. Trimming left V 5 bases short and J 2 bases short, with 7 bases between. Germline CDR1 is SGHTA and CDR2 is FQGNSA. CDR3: CASSHRGNQPQHF. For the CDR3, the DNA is TGTGCCAGCAGCCACAGGGGCAATCAGCCCCAGCATTTT.

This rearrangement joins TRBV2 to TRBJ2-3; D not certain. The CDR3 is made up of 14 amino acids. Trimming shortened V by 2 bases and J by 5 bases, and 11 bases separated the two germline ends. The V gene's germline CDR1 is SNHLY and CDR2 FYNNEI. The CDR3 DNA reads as TGTGCCAGCAGTGAAAGGACCTCCGGAGATACGCAGTATTTT. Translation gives CASSERTSGDTQYF.

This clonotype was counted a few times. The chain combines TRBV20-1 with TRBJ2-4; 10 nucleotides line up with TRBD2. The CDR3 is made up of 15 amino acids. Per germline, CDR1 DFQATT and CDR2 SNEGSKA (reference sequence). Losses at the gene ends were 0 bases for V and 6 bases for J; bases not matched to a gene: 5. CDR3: CSARDAAGGGNIQYF. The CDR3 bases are TGCAGTGCTAGAGATGCAGCGGGAGGGGGAAACATTCAGTACTTC.

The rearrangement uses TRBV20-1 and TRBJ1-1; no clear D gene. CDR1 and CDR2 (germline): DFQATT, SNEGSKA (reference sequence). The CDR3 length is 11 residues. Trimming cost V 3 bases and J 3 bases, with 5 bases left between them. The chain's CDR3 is CSARRDTEAFF. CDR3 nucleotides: TGCAGTGCTAGGCGGGACACTGAAGCTTTCTTT.

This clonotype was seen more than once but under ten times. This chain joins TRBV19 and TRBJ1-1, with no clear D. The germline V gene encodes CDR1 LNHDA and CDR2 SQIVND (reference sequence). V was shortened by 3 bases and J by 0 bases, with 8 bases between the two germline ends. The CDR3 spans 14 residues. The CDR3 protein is CASSISVMNTEAFF. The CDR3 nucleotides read TGTGCCAGTAGTATTTCAGTGATGAACACTGAAGCTTTCTTT. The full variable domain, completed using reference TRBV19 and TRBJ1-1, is DGGITQSPKYLFRKEGQNVTLSCEQNLNHDAMYWYRQDPGQGLRLIYYSQIVNDFQKGDIAEGYSVSREKKESFPLTVTSAQKNPTAFYLCASSISVMNTEAFFGQGTRLTVV.

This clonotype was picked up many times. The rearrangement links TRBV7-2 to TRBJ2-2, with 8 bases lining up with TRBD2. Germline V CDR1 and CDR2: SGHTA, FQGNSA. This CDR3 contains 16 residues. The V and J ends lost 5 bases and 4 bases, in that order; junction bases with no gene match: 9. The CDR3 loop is CASSPEVLAGTGELFF. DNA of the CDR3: TGTGCCAGCAGCCCAGAGGTCCTAGCGGGCACCGGGGAGCTGTTTTTT.

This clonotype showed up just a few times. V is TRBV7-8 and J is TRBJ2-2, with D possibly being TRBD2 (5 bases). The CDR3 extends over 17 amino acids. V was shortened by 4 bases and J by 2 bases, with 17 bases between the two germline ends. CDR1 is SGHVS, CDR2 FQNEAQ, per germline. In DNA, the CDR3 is TGTGCCAGCAGCTCCCCCGTGGGGAGCTTTAACACCGGGGAGCTGTTTTTT. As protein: CASSSPVGSFNTGELFF.

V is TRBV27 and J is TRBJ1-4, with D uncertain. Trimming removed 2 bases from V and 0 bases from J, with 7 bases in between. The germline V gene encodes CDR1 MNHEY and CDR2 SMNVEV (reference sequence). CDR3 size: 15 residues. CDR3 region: CASSLRPSTNEKLFF. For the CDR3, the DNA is TGTGCCAGCAGTTTAAGGCCCTCAACTAATGAAAAACTGTTTTTT.

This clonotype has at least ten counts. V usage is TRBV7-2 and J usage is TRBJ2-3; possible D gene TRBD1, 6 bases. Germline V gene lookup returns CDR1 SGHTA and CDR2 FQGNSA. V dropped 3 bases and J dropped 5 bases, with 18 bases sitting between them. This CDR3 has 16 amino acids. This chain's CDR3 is CASSLNGGPKGDTQYF. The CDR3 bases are TGTGCCAGCAGCTTGAATGGGGGCCCGAAAGGAGATACGCAGTATTTT.